A selection of T cell receptor beta chains follows, all from one sample in a study of radiation and T cells in renal cell carcinoma. Sequencing was performed with immunoSEQ multiplex PCR; in TCRdb, only in-frame clones are kept and a portion is missing. The sample includes 10,000 to 15,000 clones, 25% to 35% of them seen just once. The source was tumor tissue, collected from a patient whose treatment included radiotherapy and nephrectomy. These receptors all come from a man in his 60s with renal cell carcinoma. The CDR3 runs from the conserved cysteine through the conserved F or W. The D gene is left open where the match is weak. Only part of the rows carry a size: once, few, many, or a class if the clone is expanded.

clone size	V gene	D gene	J gene	CDR3 DNA	CDR3 protein
few	TRBV7-9	NA	TRBJ2-1	TGTGCCAGCAGCTTAGTATGGGGACATGAGCAGTTCTTC	CASSLVWGHEQFF
NA	TRBV5-8	NA	TRBJ2-7	TGTGCCAGCAGCTTCTATTCTACAGGCCCTATCACCTACGAGCAGTACTTC	CASSFYSTGPITYEQYF
NA	TRBV4-1	NA	TRBJ1-3	TGCGCCAGCAGCCAAGGAGACGGTGACTCTGGAAACACCATATATTTT	CASSQGDGDSGNTIYF
NA	TRBV30	TRBD2	TRBJ2-2	TGTGCCTGGAGCCGACTAGCTTTCGGGGAGCTGTTTTTT	CAWSRLAFGELFF
few	TRBV4-3	NA	TRBJ1-1	TGCGCCAGCAGCCCGTCGGGGGTCCAGGCAGCTTTCTTT	CASSPSGVQAAFF
few	TRBV5-1	NA	TRBJ2-3	TGCGCCAGCAGCCAAATAGGGGATACGCAGTATTTT	CASSQIGDTQYF
NA	TRBV11-3	TRBD2	TRBJ2-3	TGTGCCAGCAGCTTAACTAGCGGGTCGGGAGATACGCAGTATTTT	CASSLTSGSGDTQYF
NA	TRBV20-1	NA	TRBJ1-1	TGCAGTGCTAGGTGGCAATCCCCGGCTTTCTTT	CSARWQSPAFF
once	TRBV5-6	NA	TRBJ1-1	TGTGCCAGCAGCCGCAAGGGACATTTGAACACTGAAGCTTTCTTT	CASSRKGHLNTEAFF
many	TRBV9	NA	TRBJ2-3	TGTGCCAGTTCCTCGACGGATACGCAGTATTTT	CASSSTDTQYF
few	TRBV5-4	NA	TRBJ1-2	TGTGCCAGCAGCTTAGGGGATGATGGCTACACCTTC	CASSLGDDGYTF
NA	TRBV2	NA	TRBJ1-5	TGTGCCAGCAGCCATCCTGGGGCAGGGAACCAGCCCCAGCATTTT	CASSHPGAGNQPQHF
NA	TRBV4-2	TRBD2	TRBJ2-5	TGTGCCAGCAGCCGAGGAGGGGCGGGAGCAGATGAGACCCAGTACTTC	CASSRGGAGADETQYF
few	TRBV5-1	NA	TRBJ2-3	TGCGCCAGCAGCTTGGAAGAGGGTGGGACAGATACGCAGTATTTT	CASSLEEGGTDTQYF
few	TRBV18	NA	TRBJ1-1	TGTGCCAGCTCACGAAACGGCAACAGGAACACTGAAGCTTTCTTT	CASSRNGNRNTEAFF
few	TRBV29-1	TRBD1	TRBJ2-7	TGCAGCGTCGGATCCCGACAGGGGGCGAGGGAGCAGTACTTC	CSVGSRQGAREQYF
NA	TRBV4-3	TRBD1	TRBJ1-2	TGCGCCAGCAGCCAGGGACAGGGGATAATAAGGGGAGGCTACACCTTC	CASSQGQGIIRGGYTF
NA	TRBV6-5	NA	TRBJ1-6	TGTGCCAGCAGTCCCGAGACAGGCTCACCCCTCCACTTT	CASSPETGSPLHF
few	TRBV5-5	NA	TRBJ1-1	TGTGCCAGCAGCTACTTAAACACTGAAGCTTTCTTT	CASSYLNTEAFF
NA	TRBV9	NA	TRBJ1-6	TGTGCCAGCAGCGTACTCGGGGGGCAAGGATCACCCCTCCACTTT	CASSVLGGQGSPLHF
few	TRBV29-1	TRBD1	TRBJ1-2	TGCAGCGTTGGACAGGGGGCGTTTGGCTACACCTTC	CSVGQGAFGYTF
NA	TRBV9	NA	TRBJ1-3	TGTGCCAGCAGCGTAGATCCTGGAAACACCATATATTTT	CASSVDPGNTIYF
NA	TRBV5-5	NA	TRBJ2-3	TGTGCCAGCAGCGGAGGGACCACAGATACGCAGTATTTT	CASSGGTTDTQYF
medium-sized	TRBV5-6	NA	TRBJ2-3	TGTGCCAGCAGCTTGGCAGATACGCAGTATTTT	CASSLADTQYF
NA	TRBV14	NA	TRBJ1-2	TGTGCCAGCAGCCAAGACGTGCAGCCGTTCTATGGCTACACCTTC	CASSQDVQPFYGYTF
few	TRBV6-4	NA	TRBJ2-3	TGTGCCAGCAGTGACTGGGGGCGCAGCACAGATACGCAGTATTTT	CASSDWGRSTDTQYF
NA	TRBV7-8	NA	TRBJ1-1	TGTGCCAGCAGCTTATGGGACGCCAACACTGAAGCTTTCTTT	CASSLWDANTEAFF
NA	TRBV5-1	NA	TRBJ2-5	TGCGCCAGCAGGCCTGAAGGGGAAGAGACCCAGTACTTC	CASRPEGEETQYF
many	TRBV7-9	TRBD2	TRBJ2-5	TGTGCCAGCAGCTTAGGACCGGGGGGGCGGCGAGAGACCCAGTACTTC	CASSLGPGGRRETQYF
NA	TRBV18	TRBD1	TRBJ1-2	TGTGCCAGCTCACCGACAGGGGGCCGGGATGGCTACACCTTC	CASSPTGGRDGYTF
NA	TRBV5-1	NA	TRBJ1-3	TGCGCCAGCAGCTTTTCGGGGGGCGCAACTGGAAACACCATATATTTT	CASSFSGGATGNTIYF
medium-sized	TRBV9	TRBD1	TRBJ1-2	TGTGCCAGCAGCTCCCCAGGGGGACCTAACTATGGCTACACCTTC	CASSSPGGPNYGYTF
NA	TRBV2	TRBD2	TRBJ2-3	TGTGCCAGCAGTGTCACTAGCGGGGGGGCCTACGGGACAGATACGCAGTATTTT	CASSVTSGGAYGTDTQYF
NA	TRBV7-2	NA	TRBJ1-5	TGTGCCAGCACCCAGGCCAATCAGCCCCAGCATTTT	CASTQANQPQHF
NA	TRBV29-1	TRBD2	TRBJ2-1	TGCAGCGTGCTGGGAGGTAGCGGGGACGGAGGGAATGAGCAGTTCTTC	CSVLGGSGDGGNEQFF
few	TRBV4-1	NA	TRBJ2-1	TGCGCCAGCAGCCAAGAGTACACTGAGCAGTTCTTC	CASSQEYTEQFF
many	TRBV18	NA	TRBJ1-1	TGTGCCAGCTCACCCAGGGGAGGGGGGCCTGAAGCTTTCTTT	CASSPRGGGPEAFF